These 19 T cell receptor beta chains originate from one sample sequenced in a study of CD8 T cells in Susac syndrome. Reverse transcription used roughly 0.45 to 1 ug RNA and random hexamers. Via MiXCR, TCRdb re-called the immunoSEQ multiplex PCR reads, giving one row per CDR3 protein. The sample has some 150,000 distinct CDR3 sequences, nearly 97% seen once; the top ten hold around 0.08%. The source material was CD4+ T cells from PBMCs. The receptors stem from a human donor with Susac syndrome.

This chain connects TRBV4-1 to TRBJ1-6; 11 bases line up with TRBD1. The length of the CDR3 is 16 residues. With V trimmed by 2 bases and J by 8 bases, 5 bases remained unmatched. The V gene's germline CDR1 is MGHRA and CDR2 YSYEKL. The CDR3, as DNA: TGCGCCAGCAGCCAATGGGACAGGGGGACTGATTCACCCCTCCACTTT. Protein product: CASSQWDRGTDSPLHF.

The rearrangement joins TRBV25-1 to TRBJ2-7; 7 bases are a match to TRBD2. J was trimmed by 3 bases and V by 2 bases; bases with no gene match: 7. The germline V gene has CDR1 MGHDK and CDR2 SYGVNS. This CDR3 has 15 amino acids. For the CDR3, the DNA is TGTGCCAGCAGTGAAGGATCTGGCGGGAGCTACGAGCAGTACTTC. Amino acids: CASSEGSGGSYEQYF.

This chain uses TRBV20-1 with TRBJ1-1; tentatively, D is TRBD1 (5 bases). CDR3 length equals 11 residues. With 3 bases removed from V and 7 bases from J, the gap between germline ends came to 9 bases. In germline, CDR1 is DFQATT, CDR2 SNEGSKA (reference sequence). The CDR3 DNA sequence: TGCAGTGCTAGGACAGCCTATGAAGCTTTCTTT. This codes for CSARTAYEAFF.

This clonotype was recorded only once. The V and J genes are TRBV6-4 and TRBJ2-3; 9 bases line up with TRBD2. There are 15 residues in the CDR3. V lost 2 bases and J lost 3; bases outside the gene matches: 3. CDR1 and CDR2 (germline): MRHNA, SNTAGT. The CDR3 nucleotides read TGTGCCAGCAGTGACGAGACTAGCGGTACAGATACGCAGTATTTT. The encoded protein is CASSDETSGTDTQYF.

The V and J genes are TRBV28 and TRBJ2-7; maybe TRBD1 (7 bases). This CDR3 is 15 amino acids long. CDR1 and CDR2 (germline): MDHEN, SYDVKM. V lost 4 bases, J lost 4 bases, and 17 bases lay in between. The CDR3 nucleotides are TGTGCCAGCAGTTCCCGTGGAGGGGGCCGATACGAGCAGTACTTC. The encoded protein is CASSSRGGGRYEQYF.

This sequence joins TRBV29-1 and TRBJ1-1; D ambiguous. The CDR3 covers 13 residues. Trimming removed 4 bases at V and 1 base at J, with 10 bases between. CDR1 is SQVTM, CDR2 ANQGSEA, per germline. CDR3 sequence: CSVGRQENTEAFF. In nucleotides, the CDR3 is TGCAGCGTTGGACGTCAAGAGAACACTGAAGCTTTCTTT.

V usage is TRBV20-1 and J usage is TRBJ2-1; TRBD2 agrees at 7 bases. The CDR3 is 13 amino acids. Germline-derived CDR1 and CDR2 are DFQATT and SNEGSKA (reference sequence). Trimming took 7 bases from V and 0 from J; bases not matched to a gene: 3. The CDR3 DNA follows: TGCAGTGGGGAGGGGAGCTCCTACAATGAGCAGTTCTTC. This sequence encodes CSGEGSSYNEQFF.

V usage is TRBV5-4 and J usage is TRBJ2-2; D unresolved. V was trimmed by 1 base and J by 5 bases, leaving 6 bases between them. There are 13 residues in the CDR3. Looked up from germline, CDR1 is SGHNT and CDR2 is YYREEE (reference sequence). The CDR3 DNA reads as TGTGCCAGCAGCTTGTTCGTTACCGGGGAGCTGTTTTTT. Its protein product is CASSLFVTGELFF.

The J gene is TRBJ2-2, the V gene TRBV4-1, with 8 nucleotides matching TRBD1. Trimming took 0 bases from V and 0 from J; bases not matched to a gene: 0. This CDR3 has 16 residues. Germline V gene sequence: CDR1 MGHRA, CDR2 YSYEKL. CDR3 loop: CASSQEDRANTGELFF. DNA for the CDR3: TGCGCCAGCAGCCAAGAGGACAGGGCGAACACCGGGGAGCTGTTTTTT.

This clonotype came up once. The V gene is TRBV20-1, the J gene TRBJ2-3; 8 bases line up with TRBD2. The V gene end was trimmed by 5 bases and the J gene end by 3 bases; junction bases not matched to a gene: 13. There are 16 residues in the CDR3. Germline V gene data show CDR1 as DFQATT and CDR2 as SNEGSKA (reference sequence). The CDR3 here is CSAESIAGIRTDTQYF. In DNA form, the CDR3 reads TGCAGTGCTGAGTCCATAGCGGGAATCAGGACAGATACGCAGTATTTT.

The J gene is TRBJ2-5, the V gene TRBV20-1, with 12 positions matching TRBD2. The V gene's germline CDR1 is DFQATT and CDR2 SNEGSKA (reference sequence). With 0 bases clipped from V and 7 bases from J, the junction kept 9 bases outside the gene matches. CDR3 length: 16 amino acids. The CDR3 loop reads CSARDPSGGARATQYF. As DNA, the CDR3 is TGCAGTGCTAGAGATCCTAGCGGGGGGGCCCGTGCGACCCAGTACTTC.

The genes are TRBV4-1 and TRBJ2-2; TRBD2 matches at 11 bases. The V gene end was trimmed by 4 bases and the J gene end by 9 bases; junction bases not matched to a gene: 7. The CDR3 has 15 residues. The germline V gene encodes CDR1 MGHRA and CDR2 YSYEKL. The CDR3 protein is CASSLTLAGGRELFF. The DNA of the CDR3 is TGCGCCAGCAGCCTCACGCTAGCGGGAGGCAGGGAGCTGTTTTTT.

The chain employs TRBV21-1 and TRBJ1-2. TRBV21-1 is labeled a pseudogene. The CDR3 has 14 amino acids. CDR3 sequence reads: CASSKAKRPYGYTF. In DNA form, the CDR3 reads TGTGCCAGCAGCAAAGCAAAGCGGCCCTATGGCTACACCTTC.

On this clonotype: A junction end diverges from the germline sequence, so it may reflect a read error. CDR3 region: CASSDDSPMDF. The DNA of the CDR3 is TGCGCCAGCAGTGATGATAGCCCCATGGATTTT. The rearrangement links TRBV10-2 to TRBJ2-3, with no clear D. Germline CDR1 is WSHSY and CDR2 is SAAADI. CDR3 length: 11 amino acids.

V gene TRBV10-3 combines with J gene TRBJ1-5, with a possible D match to TRBD1 (5 bases). V gave up 10 bases and J gave up 1 base, with 11 bases separating them. Germline assignment: CDR1 ENHRY and CDR2 SYGVKD. The CDR3 sequence is 13 residues long. The CDR3 region has the DNA TGTGCCACGGGGGAGTCGAGCAATCAGCCCCAGCATTTT. Translated: CATGESSNQPQHF.

The chain combines TRBV4-1 with TRBJ2-6; 7 positions agree with TRBD2. Germline CDR1 MGHRA, CDR2 YSYEKL. Trimming cost V 8 bases and J 2 bases; bases outside gene matches: 9. The CDR3 spans 16 residues. In DNA, the CDR3 is TGCGCCAGCTCCCGGGCGGGAGAAACTGGGGCCAACGTCCTGACTTTC. Residues: CASSRAGETGANVLTF.

J is TRBJ2-4 and V is TRBV13; a weak D match, TRBD1 (5 bases). Between the trimmed V and J ends, which lost 5 bases and 0 bases, there was a span of 17 bases. Germline CDR1 reads PRHDT; CDR2 reads FYEKMQ (reference sequence). The CDR3 loop spans 17 amino acids. CDR3 DNA sequence: TGTGCCAGCAGCGCCCTTGGGGCGGAAAGAGCCAAAAACATTCAGTACTTC. It is translated as CASSALGAERAKNIQYF. The full variable domain, its missing parts supplied by reference TRBV13 and TRBJ2-4, is AAGVIQSPRHLIKEKRETATLKCYPIPRHDTVYWYQQGPGQDPQFLISFYEKMQSDKGSIPDRFSAQQFSDYHSELNMSSLELGDSALYFCASSALGAERAKNIQYFGAGTRLSVL.

The chain recombines TRBV29-1 with TRBJ2-7; no clear D gene. Germline CDR1 and CDR2: SQVTM and ANQGSEA. V was pared by 4 bases and J by 0 bases, with 7 bases between. CDR3 length: 12 amino acids. The CDR3 loop reads CSVVSDSYEQYF. DNA for the CDR3: TGCAGCGTTGTGTCGGACTCCTACGAGCAGTACTTC.

The chain uses TRBV2 and TRBJ2-5; 9 bases agree with TRBD2. Germline V lookup: CDR1 SNHLY, CDR2 FYNNEI. The CDR3 extends over 17 amino acids. Germline trimming cut 6 bases from V and 2 bases from J; bases unmatched to any gene: 13. The CDR3 region has the DNA TGTGCCAGCAGCCGATTAGCCCGGACTAGCGAACAAGAGACCCAGTACTTC. As protein: CASSRLARTSEQETQYF.